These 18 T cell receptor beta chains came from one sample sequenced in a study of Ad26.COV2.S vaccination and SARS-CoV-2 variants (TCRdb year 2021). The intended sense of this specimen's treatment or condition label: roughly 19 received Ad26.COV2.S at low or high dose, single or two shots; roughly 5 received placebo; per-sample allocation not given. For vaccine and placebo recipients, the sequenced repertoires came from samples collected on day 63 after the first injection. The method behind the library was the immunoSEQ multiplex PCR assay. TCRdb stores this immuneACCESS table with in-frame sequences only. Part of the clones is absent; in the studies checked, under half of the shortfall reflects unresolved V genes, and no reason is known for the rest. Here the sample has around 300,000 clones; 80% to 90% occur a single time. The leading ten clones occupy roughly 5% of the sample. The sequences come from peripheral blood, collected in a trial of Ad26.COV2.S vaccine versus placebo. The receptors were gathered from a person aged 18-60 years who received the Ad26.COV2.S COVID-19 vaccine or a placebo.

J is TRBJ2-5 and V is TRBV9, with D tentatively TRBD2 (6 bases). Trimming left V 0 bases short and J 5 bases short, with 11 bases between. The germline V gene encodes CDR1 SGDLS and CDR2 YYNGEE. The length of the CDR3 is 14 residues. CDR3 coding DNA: TGTGCCAGCAGCGTAGGGGGGGTAAGGGAGACCCAGTACTTC. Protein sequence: CASSVGGVRETQYF.

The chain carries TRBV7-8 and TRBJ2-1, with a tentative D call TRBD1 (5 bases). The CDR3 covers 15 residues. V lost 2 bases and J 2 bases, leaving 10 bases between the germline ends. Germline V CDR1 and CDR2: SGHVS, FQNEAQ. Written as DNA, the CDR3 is TGTGCCAGCAGCTTAACCCAGGGTCCCTACAATGAGCAGTTCTTC. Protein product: CASSLTQGPYNEQFF.

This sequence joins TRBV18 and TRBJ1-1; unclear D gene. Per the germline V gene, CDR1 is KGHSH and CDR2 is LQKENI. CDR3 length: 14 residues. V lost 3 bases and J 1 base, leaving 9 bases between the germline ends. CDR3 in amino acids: CASSPARRNTEAFF. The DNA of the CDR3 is TGTGCCAGCTCACCCGCTCGGAGGAACACTGAAGCTTTCTTT.

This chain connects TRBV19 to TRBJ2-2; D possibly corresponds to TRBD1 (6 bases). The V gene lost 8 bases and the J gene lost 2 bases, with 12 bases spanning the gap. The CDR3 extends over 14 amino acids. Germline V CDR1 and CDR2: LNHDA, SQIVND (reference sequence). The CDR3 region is CASARDTNTGELFF. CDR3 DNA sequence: TGTGCCAGTGCCCGGGACACTAACACCGGGGAGCTGTTTTTT.

The CDR3 coding sequence is TGTGCCAGCAGCCCCGGCAGGGACTTCAGCACAGATACGCAGTATTTT. Translation: CASSPGRDFSTDTQYF. V usage is TRBV7-9 and J usage is TRBJ2-3, with D perhaps TRBD2 (6 bases). There are 16 residues in the CDR3. Trimming pared 5 bases from V and 0 bases from J, leaving 15 bases between. Germline CDR1 SEHNR, CDR2 FQNEAQ (reference sequence).

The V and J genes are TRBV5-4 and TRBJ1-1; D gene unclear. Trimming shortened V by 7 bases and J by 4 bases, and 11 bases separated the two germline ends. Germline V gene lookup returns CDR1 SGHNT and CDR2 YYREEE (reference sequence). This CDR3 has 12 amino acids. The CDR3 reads CASGFEVTEAFF. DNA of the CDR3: TGTGCCAGCGGATTCGAGGTCACTGAAGCTTTCTTT.

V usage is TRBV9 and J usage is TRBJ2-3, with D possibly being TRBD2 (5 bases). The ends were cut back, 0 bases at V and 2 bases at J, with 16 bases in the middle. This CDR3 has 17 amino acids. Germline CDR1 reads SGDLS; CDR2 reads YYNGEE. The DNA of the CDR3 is TGTGCCAGCAGCGTAGACGCGGGCGCTAGGGCCACAGATACGCAGTATTTT. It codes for CASSVDAGARATDTQYF.

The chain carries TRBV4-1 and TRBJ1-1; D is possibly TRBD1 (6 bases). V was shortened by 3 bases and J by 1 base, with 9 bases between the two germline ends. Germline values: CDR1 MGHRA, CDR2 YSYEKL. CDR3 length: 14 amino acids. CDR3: CASSHGQQNTEAFF. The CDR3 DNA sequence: TGCGCCAGCAGCCACGGACAGCAGAACACTGAAGCTTTCTTT.

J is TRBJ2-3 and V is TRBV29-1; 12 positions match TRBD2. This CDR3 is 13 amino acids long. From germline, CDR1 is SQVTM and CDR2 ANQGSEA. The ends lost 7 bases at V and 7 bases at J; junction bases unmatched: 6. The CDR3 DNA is TGCAGCGCCCAGACTAGCGGGAGTTATACGCAGTATTTT. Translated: CSAQTSGSYTQYF.

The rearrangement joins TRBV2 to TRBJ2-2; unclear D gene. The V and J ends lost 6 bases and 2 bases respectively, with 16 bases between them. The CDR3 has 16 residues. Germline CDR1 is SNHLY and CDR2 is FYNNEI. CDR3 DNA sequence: TGTGCCAGCAGCTTTGAGGTTACCCTTAACACCGGGGAGCTGTTTTTT. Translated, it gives CASSFEVTLNTGELFF.

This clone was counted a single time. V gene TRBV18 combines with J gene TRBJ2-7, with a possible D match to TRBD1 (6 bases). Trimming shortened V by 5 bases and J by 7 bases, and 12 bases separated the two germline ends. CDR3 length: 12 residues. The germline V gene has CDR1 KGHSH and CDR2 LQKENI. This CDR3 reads CASSTRGGEQYF. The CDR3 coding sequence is TGTGCCAGCTCAACCAGGGGTGGTGAGCAGTACTTC.

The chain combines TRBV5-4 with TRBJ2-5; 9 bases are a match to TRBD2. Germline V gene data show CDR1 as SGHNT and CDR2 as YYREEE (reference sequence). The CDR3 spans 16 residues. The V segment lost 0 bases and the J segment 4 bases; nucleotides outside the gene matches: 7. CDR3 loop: CASSLGLAEIGETQYF. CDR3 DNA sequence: TGTGCCAGCAGCTTGGGACTAGCGGAAATCGGAGAGACCCAGTACTTC.

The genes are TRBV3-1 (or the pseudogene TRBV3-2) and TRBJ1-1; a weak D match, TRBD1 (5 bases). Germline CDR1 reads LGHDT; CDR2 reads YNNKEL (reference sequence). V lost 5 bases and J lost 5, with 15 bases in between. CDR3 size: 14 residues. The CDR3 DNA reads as TGTGCCAGCAGCAACGCAGGGTTAAGGACTGAAGCTTTCTTT. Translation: CASSNAGLRTEAFF.

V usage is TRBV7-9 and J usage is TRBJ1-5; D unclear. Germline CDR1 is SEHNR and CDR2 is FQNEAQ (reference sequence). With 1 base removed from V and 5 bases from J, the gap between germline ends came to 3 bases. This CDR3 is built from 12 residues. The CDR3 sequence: CASSLGDQPQHF. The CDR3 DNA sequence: TGTGCCAGCAGCTTAGGGGATCAGCCCCAGCATTTT. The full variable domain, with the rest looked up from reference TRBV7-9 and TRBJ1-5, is DTGVSQNPRHKITKRGQNVTFRCDPISEHNRLYWYRQTLGQGPEFLTYFQNEAQLEKSRLLSDRFSAERPKGSFSTLEIQRTEQGDSAMYLCASSLGDQPQHFGDGTRLSIL.

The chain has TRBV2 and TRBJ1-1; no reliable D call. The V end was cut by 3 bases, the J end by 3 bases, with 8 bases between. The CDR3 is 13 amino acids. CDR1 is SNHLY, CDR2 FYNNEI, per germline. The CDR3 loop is CASSDRRDTEAFF. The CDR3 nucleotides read TGTGCCAGCAGTGACAGGAGGGACACTGAAGCTTTCTTT.

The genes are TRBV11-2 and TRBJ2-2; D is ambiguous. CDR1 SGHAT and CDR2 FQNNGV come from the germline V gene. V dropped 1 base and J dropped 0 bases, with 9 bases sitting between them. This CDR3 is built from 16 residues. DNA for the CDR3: TGTGCCAGCAGCTTAGCAGTATTCGCGAACACCGGGGAGCTGTTTTTT. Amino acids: CASSLAVFANTGELFF.

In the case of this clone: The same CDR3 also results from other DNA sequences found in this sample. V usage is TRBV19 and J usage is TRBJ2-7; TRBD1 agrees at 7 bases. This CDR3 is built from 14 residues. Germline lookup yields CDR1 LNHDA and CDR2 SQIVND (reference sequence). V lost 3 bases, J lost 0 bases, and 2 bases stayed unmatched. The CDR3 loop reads CASSMTGSSYEQYF. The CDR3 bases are TGTGCCAGTAGTATGACAGGGAGCTCCTACGAGCAGTACTTC.

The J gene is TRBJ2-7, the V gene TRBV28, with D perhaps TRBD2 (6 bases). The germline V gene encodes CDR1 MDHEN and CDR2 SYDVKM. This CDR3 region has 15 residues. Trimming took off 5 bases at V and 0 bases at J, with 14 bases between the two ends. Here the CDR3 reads CASSAGRSISYEQYF. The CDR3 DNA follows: TGTGCCAGCAGTGCGGGACGGTCGATCTCCTACGAGCAGTACTTC.